This TCR beta chain was captured by sequencing in a study of blood T cell repertoires in COVID-19. Whole-study context: The United States, Italy and Spain were the sources of the acute and convalescent COVID-19 samples. Sources were T cells, B-cell-depleted T cells, or PBMCs; the material itself was cDNA or gDNA.

This CDR3 has 14 residues. Germline CDR1 is MDHEN and CDR2 is SYDVKM. Trimming pared 6 bases from V and 0 bases from J, leaving 9 bases between. In the authors' workflow: By means of reference gene primer amplification, nucleated cell counts were estimated. The method was immunoSEQ multiplex PCR; TCRdb's version includes in-frame clones alone and lacks a portion of them. That table supplies the V and J calls and clone size; D and trimming were determined from the DNA. Among fewer than 180,000 clones, about four fifths were seen once, and the ten largest hold around 2.2%. The chain employs TRBV28 and TRBJ2-1; tentative D call: TRBD2 (5 bases). The sequencing sample was made of peripheral blood. The clonotype comes from a man in his 70s with acute or convalescent COVID-19. CDR3 residues: CASRSGSSYNEQFF. The CDR3 DNA is TGTGCCAGCAGAAGCGGTAGCTCCTACAATGAGCAGTTCTTC.